Shown below are 2 T cell receptor beta chains from a single sample sequenced in a study of T cell changes during pregnancy in multiple sclerosis. The protocol was immunoSEQ multiplex PCR, while the TCRdb copy is restricted to in-frame clones and leaves out a portion. The sample carries some 48,000 clones, 85% to 95% recorded once. The material sequenced was CD4+ T cells from peripheral blood mononuclear cells, taken after pregnancy. These receptors all stem from a female donor in good health, enrolled as a control in a pregnancy study.

This chain joins TRBV9 and TRBJ2-7, with 7 bases that match TRBD2. CDR3 length: 16 residues. The V gene's germline CDR1 is SGDLS and CDR2 YYNGEE. J gave up 6 bases and V 4 bases, and 16 bases lay outside the gene matches. The CDR3, as DNA: TGTGCCAGCAGCCCGGGGGTGGCTAGCGGCCTAGGCGAGCAGTACTTC. Translating it yields CASSPGVASGLGEQYF.

The V call is TRBV27, the J call TRBJ2-3; 7 bases align to TRBD2. The CDR3 has 14 amino acids. Per germline, CDR1 MNHEY and CDR2 SMNVEV (reference sequence). Losses at the gene ends were 4 bases for V and 2 bases for J; bases not matched to a gene: 3. The CDR3 protein is CASSYGDYTDTQYF. CDR3 in DNA: TGTGCCAGCAGTTACGGGGACTACACAGATACGCAGTATTTT.